This record covers a single TCR beta chain. What it binds is unknown. Germline assignment: CDR1 KGHSY and CDR2 FQNENV. There are 13 residues in the CDR3. V shed 6 bases and J shed 0 bases, with 8 bases lying between them. Sequenced with the Oncomine TCR Beta short-read assay was DNA taken from cultured CD4+ T cells. MiXCR, run by TCRdb on the PCR reads, gives a single entry per CDR3 protein. The table has roughly 16,000 distinct CDR3 sequences, approximately 44% seen once; the top ten hold around 7.8%. The data belong to a study of vaccination and CD4 T cells after COVID-19. This sample's treatment: approximately nine-day PBMC culture with coronavirus spike peptide pools or control peptides (ViraFEST assay). The authors cultured a few million PBMCs per well with roughly 10 IU/ml IL-2 and around 9.2 ug/ml peptide pools. Study-wide results and caveats: Nearly all convalescent vaccine-specific clones, 304 of 307, recognized only SARS-CoV-2 spike.

Sequences were derived from CD4+ T cells from blood, cultured in vitro, sampled after SARS-CoV-2 vaccination. The chain employs TRBV16 and TRBJ1-1; a possible D gene is TRBD1 (5 bases). The TCR was taken from a human donor who had recovered from COVID-19. In DNA, the CDR3 is TGTGCCAGCAGTCGACAGCTGAACACTGAAGCTTTCTTT. As protein: CASSRQLNTEAFF.